The rows below give T cell receptor beta chains drawn from one sample of a study of cytomegalovirus exposure and HLA in healthy donors. The protocol was immunoSEQ multiplex PCR, while the TCRdb copy is restricted to in-frame clones and leaves out a portion. The data hold 150,000 to 200,000 clones, with about 86% observed a single time. The sequenced sample consisted of PBMCs. Receptors originate from a woman aged 18-29 years in good health and CMV-seronegative. CDR3s include the opening cysteine and the closing phenylalanine or tryptophan. D genes are given only for firm matches. Not all rows give a size; the values are once, few, many and, for expanded clones, a class.

clone size	D gene	V gene	CDR3 length	J gene	CDR3 DNA	CDR3 protein
NA	NA	TRBV29-1	12	TRBJ1-1	TGCAGCGTTGTGATCGGAGAGGGAGGAGCTTTCTTT	CSVVIGEGGAFF
NA	NA	TRBV5-4	15	TRBJ1-6	TGTGCCAGCAGAAACTTTGACAGAGACGGATCACCCCTCCACTTT	CASRNFDRDGSPLHF
NA	NA	TRBV4-1	18	TRBJ2-5	TGCGCCAGCAGCCAAGTATTCTCTGGAGAGGGGGGGCAAGAGACCCAGTACTTC	CASSQVFSGEGGQETQYF
NA	NA	TRBV7-9	14	TRBJ1-4	TGTGCCAGCAGCCTCCAGGGGTTCAGGGAAAAACTGTTTTTT	CASSLQGFREKLFF
NA	NA	TRBV6-5	15	TRBJ1-4	TGTGCCAGCAGTTACGCAGGGATTTGGGGCGAAAAACTGTTTTTT	CASSYAGIWGEKLFF
NA	NA	TRBV12-2	17	TRBJ2-3	TGTGCAAGTCGCTTAGCTCCACTAGCGGCGACCACAGATACGCAGTATTTT	CASRLAPLAATTDTQYF
NA	TRBD2	TRBV27	16	TRBJ2-2	TGTGCCAGCCCGAGCCGAGCGGGAGGGCAAAACGGGGAGCTGTTTTTT	CASPSRAGGQNGELFF
NA	NA	TRBV5-6	15	TRBJ2-7	TGTGCCAGCAGCTCCTACAGGGACCCACACTACGAGCAGTACTTC	CASSSYRDPHYEQYF
NA	NA	TRBV18	15	TRBJ1-4	TGTGCCAGCTCACCGCTACAGGGTCCCAATGAAAAACTGTTTTTT	CASSPLQGPNEKLFF
NA	NA	TRBV29-1	12	TRBJ2-7	TGCAGCGCCTCCAGGGGTTCCTACGAGCAGTACTTC	CSASRGSYEQYF
NA	TRBD2	TRBV2	16	TRBJ2-3	TGTGCCAGCATAGTAAAACTAGCGGGAGCTGAGGATACGCAGTATTTT	CASIVKLAGAEDTQYF
NA	NA	TRBV6-5	12	TRBJ2-3	TGTGCCAGCAGTTCCAGTTCAGATACGCAGTATTTT	CASSSSSDTQYF
NA	TRBD1	TRBV9	15	TRBJ2-4	TGTGCCAGCAGCGTAACGGCAGGGGGAAGGAACATTCAGTACTTC	CASSVTAGGRNIQYF
few	NA	TRBV2	13	TRBJ2-2	TGTGCCAGCAGTGATAGGGGGACCGGGGAGCTGTTTTTT	CASSDRGTGELFF
once	TRBD1	TRBV5-4	14	TRBJ2-1	TGTGCCAGCAGCCAGGACAGGGTAGTACATGAGCAGTTCTTC	CASSQDRVVHEQFF
NA	TRBD1	TRBV15	18	TRBJ2-1	TGTGCCACCAGCAGGGCATTGGGACGGGACAGGGTCCGCAATGAGCAGTTCTTC	CATSRALGRDRVRNEQFF
once	NA	TRBV27	16	TRBJ2-1	TGTGCCAGCAGTTTATTCAGGGTAAAGGGCTACAATGAGCAGTTCTTC	CASSLFRVKGYNEQFF
NA	NA	TRBV2	15	TRBJ1-3	TGTGCCAGCAGTGGGAGCACCTCCTCTGGAAACACCATATATTTT	CASSGSTSSGNTIYF
once	TRBD1	TRBV5-1	15	TRBJ2-3	TGCGCCAGCAGCTTTGTGGACAGGCGTACAGATACGCAGTATTTT	CASSFVDRRTDTQYF
few	NA	TRBV9	14	TRBJ2-7	TGTGCCAGCAGCCCTACTAGCAGGTCCTACGAGCAGTACTTC	CASSPTSRSYEQYF
NA	TRBD2	TRBV2	16	TRBJ2-7	TGTGCCAGCAGTGAACGGCGACTAGCGGGGTCCGGCGAGCAGTACTTC	CASSERRLAGSGEQYF
NA	TRBD1	TRBV2	15	TRBJ2-3	TGTGCCAGCAGTGCTGACAGGGTAATCGCAGATACGCAGTATTTT	CASSADRVIADTQYF
NA	TRBD1	TRBV5-5	14	TRBJ1-2	TGTGCCAGCAGCCCGCCGACAGGGGACTATGGCTACACCTTC	CASSPPTGDYGYTF
NA	NA	TRBV2	14	TRBJ1-2	TGTGCCAGCCGCCTTGAGGGAGCTAACTATGGCTACACCTTC	CASRLEGANYGYTF
NA	NA	TRBV2	15	TRBJ2-5	TGTGCCAGCAGTATCGTTCCAGGAGGACCTGGGGCCCAGTACTTC	CASSIVPGGPGAQYF
NA	TRBD1	TRBV2	14	TRBJ1-5	TGTGCCAGCAGTTGGGACAGGGGCGGTCAGCCCCAGCATTTT	CASSWDRGGQPQHF
NA	NA	TRBV29-1	12	TRBJ2-7	TGCAGCGTTGAAGGGTCAGCGGGTGAGGGGTACTTC	CSVEGSAGEGYF
NA	TRBD2	TRBV18	17	TRBJ2-3	TGTGCCAGCTCACCGGGACTAGCGGGGGGGCGCGAGGATACGCAGTATTTT	CASSPGLAGGREDTQYF
NA	NA	TRBV9	13	TRBJ1-6	TGTGCCAGCAGCACAGACGGGGGTCCACCCCTCCACTTT	CASSTDGGPPLHF
once	TRBD1	TRBV29-1	13	TRBJ1-1	TGCAGCGTCGGGGGACAGTGGAACACTGAAGCTTTCTTT	CSVGGQWNTEAFF
NA	TRBD1	TRBV6-1	16	TRBJ2-7	TGTGCCAGCAGTGAAGTAGTGGGACAGGGGGGTAACGAGCAGTACTTC	CASSEVVGQGGNEQYF
once	NA	TRBV4-1	15	TRBJ2-1	TGCGCCAGCAGCCCCGGAGGAAGGTCCTACAATGAGCAGTTCTTC	CASSPGGRSYNEQFF
NA	NA	TRBV7-2	15	TRBJ2-7	TGTGCCAGCAGCCCTGTCGCCTTGAGCTCCTACGAGCAGTACTTC	CASSPVALSSYEQYF
NA	TRBD2	TRBV27	15	TRBJ2-1	TGTGCCAGCAGTTTGCGAGCGGGAGTCTACAATGAGCAGTTCTTC	CASSLRAGVYNEQFF
NA	TRBD1	TRBV2	18	TRBJ1-2	TGTGCCAGCAGTGAGACACTAGTAACCGGGACAGGGCGGGAGGGCTACACCTTC	CASSETLVTGTGREGYTF
NA	NA	TRBV19	13	TRBJ2-5	TGTGCCAGTAATCCGGCGGGCAGGGAGACCCAGTACTTC	CASNPAGRETQYF
once	TRBD1	TRBV15	20	TRBJ2-6	TGTGCCACCAGCAGAGACATAGACAGGGGAAGTTTCTCTGGGGCCAACGTCCTGACTTTC	CATSRDIDRGSFSGANVLTF
NA	TRBD1	TRBV4-3	15	TRBJ2-7	TGCGCCAGCAGCCAAGATCGGACAGGGAGGAACGAGCAGTACTTC	CASSQDRTGRNEQYF
NA	TRBD1	TRBV7-9	15	TRBJ1-2	TGTGCCAGCAGCCAGAGGACAGGGGGCAACTATGGCTACACCTTC	CASSQRTGGNYGYTF
NA	NA	TRBV27	12	TRBJ1-2	TGTGCCAGCAGTTTATATCCGGGTGAAAACACCTTC	CASSLYPGENTF
once	NA	TRBV18	14	TRBJ1-2	TGTGCCAGCTCACCACAGACAGGAAACTATGGCTACACCTTC	CASSPQTGNYGYTF
NA	NA	TRBV2	14	TRBJ1-5	TGTGCCAGCAGTGACAGGGGTGTAGTTCAGCCCCAGCATTTT	CASSDRGVVQPQHF
NA	TRBD1	TRBV29-1	13	TRBJ1-1	TGCAGCGTTGCAGGACAGGGGAACACTGAAGCTTTCTTT	CSVAGQGNTEAFF
NA	NA	TRBV5-4	15	TRBJ1-2	TGTGCCAGCACCTCTGGGTCCGGGAACGGACTCGTAGACACCTTC	CASTSGSGNGLVDTF
NA	TRBD2	TRBV10-2	16	TRBJ2-1	TGCGCCAGCAGTGAGCCGTTGACTAGCGGGAGTTATGAGCAGTTCTTC	CASSEPLTSGSYEQFF
NA	TRBD1	TRBV10-2	19	TRBJ1-5	TGCGCCAGCAGTGAGGGGAGGTTAGGGGGCTCTCATAGCAATCAGCCCCAGCATTTT	CASSEGRLGGSHSNQPQHF
NA	TRBD1	TRBV30	15	TRBJ2-7	TGTGCCTGGAGAGGGACAGCCGGTTCCCTCTACGAGCAGTACTTC	CAWRGTAGSLYEQYF
NA	TRBD2	TRBV7-2	13	TRBJ2-5	TGTGCCAGCAGCCGGGACGGGGAGGGGACCCAGTACTTC	CASSRDGEGTQYF
NA	TRBD1	TRBV7-9	13	TRBJ1-2	TGTGCCAGCAGCTCACAGGGGGTTGGTGGCTACACCTTC	CASSSQGVGGYTF
NA	NA	TRBV11-3	13	TRBJ2-7	TGTGCCAGCAGCTTCAGAAGCGGTAGGGAGCAGTACTTC	CASSFRSGREQYF
NA	NA	TRBV21-1	16	TRBJ2-7	TGTGCCAGCAGCCCCCCCCCGGGACTCCCAGTCTACGAGCAGTACTTC	CASSPPPGLPVYEQYF
NA	NA	TRBV12-5	13	TRBJ2-1	TGTGCTAGTGGTTTGGTAGGAGGGGATGAGCAGTTCTTC	CASGLVGGDEQFF
NA	NA	TRBV27	13	TRBJ2-7	TGTGCCAGCGGTTTATCTAGAAAATTCCTACAGAACTTC	CASGLSRKFLQNF